These 29 T cell receptor beta chains originate from one sample sequenced in a study of blood T cells in healthy people across ages (dated by TCRdb to between 2014 and 2016). Library prep was done by 5' RACE. TCRdb records Illumina HiSeq 2500 as the sequencer. The second PCR ran for roughly 7 to 12 cycles and used a J-beta primer mix along with a sample-barcoded 5' primer. Starting from the raw public reads, TCRdb applied fastp trimming at Q25, assembled clones with MiXCR and retained in-frame beta chains. Every entry covers one CDR3 protein and lists the most common genes and DNA from its rows. Counted in this sample were approximately 800,000 distinct CDR3 sequences; 25% to 30% of them appeared once. 2.5% to 3.5% of the sample rests with the top ten. The same data also contributed to another study, on T cells of mothers and their children.

The specimen sequenced was blood. The origin of the receptors is a boy younger than 18 in good health.

V usage is TRBV4-1 and J usage is TRBJ2-5; D assignment may be TRBD1 or TRBD2 (6 bases each). V lost 2 bases and J lost 4, with 11 bases in between. The CDR3 is made up of 14 amino acids. Germline V gives CDR1 MGHRA, CDR2 YSYEKL. Here the CDR3 DNA reads TGCGCCAGCAGCCAAAATGGGGGGCCAGAGACCCAGTACTTC. Protein: CASSQNGGPETQYF.

This clonotype was seen only once. The genes are TRBV6-4 and TRBJ2-3; 7 bases agree with TRBD2. The CDR3 covers 15 residues. Germline CDR1 and CDR2: MRHNA and SNTAGT. Losses at the gene ends were 6 bases for V and 0 bases for J; bases not matched to a gene: 6. CDR3 sequence: CASRILAPSTDTQYF. The CDR3 DNA sequence: TGTGCCAGCAGAATACTAGCGCCTAGCACAGATACGCAGTATTTT.

This clonotype has a handful of counts. This chain connects TRBV5-1 to TRBJ2-3; D possibly uses TRBD1 or TRBD2 (5 bases each). This CDR3 region has 16 residues. The germline V gene encodes CDR1 SGHRS and CDR2 YFSETQ. The V end was cut by 0 bases, the J end by 4 bases, with 15 bases between. Here the CDR3 DNA reads TGCGCCAGCAGCTTGGCCTTGGGACGAGGATCAGATACGCAGTATTTT. Amino acid sequence: CASSLALGRGSDTQYF.

The chain uses TRBV19 and TRBJ2-1; 7 nucleotides match TRBD1. The end of the DNA is better explained by TRBJ2-5, so the J call may be wrong. The germline CDR1 and CDR2 sequences are LNHDA and SQIVND (reference sequence). The CDR3 covers 15 residues. The CDR3 DNA reads TGTGCCAGTAGCCACCGGGACAGCACCCAAGAGACCCAGTACTTC. Residues: CASSHRDSTQETQYF.

The chain combines TRBV10-3 with TRBJ2-6; no firm D call. V dropped 3 bases and J dropped 0 bases, with 0 bases sitting between them. Per the germline V gene, CDR1 is ENHRY and CDR2 is SYGVKD. This CDR3 region has 13 residues. The CDR3 spells CAISDSGANVLTF. CDR3 nucleotides: TGTGCCATCAGTGACTCTGGGGCCAACGTCCTGACTTTC.

The chain has TRBV9 and TRBJ2-1, with D maybe TRBD1 (5 bases). With the DNA end fitting TRBJ2-5 better, the J assignment may be wrong. The germline V gene encodes CDR1 SGDLS and CDR2 YYNGEE. There are 15 residues in the CDR3. CDR3: CASSVGANTQETQYF. Written as DNA, the CDR3 is TGTGCCAGCAGCGTTGGGGCCAACACCCAAGAGACCCAGTACTTC.

This clonotype appeared a few times. This chain links TRBV12-5 with TRBJ2-4; no firm D call. V lost 2 bases, J lost 0 bases, and 5 bases lay in between. Germline V gene sequence: CDR1 LGHNT, CDR2 FRNRAP. This CDR3 is built from 14 residues. CDR3 bases: TGTGCTAGTGGTTTGACGGGAGCCAAAAACATTCAGTACTTC. Its translation: CASGLTGAKNIQYF.

This chain uses TRBV9 with TRBJ2-1; 7 nucleotides match TRBD2. The end of the DNA fits TRBJ2-5 better, so the J call may be wrong. This CDR3 is 15 amino acids long. CDR1 SGDLS and CDR2 YYNGEE come from the germline V gene. The CDR3 bases are TGTGCCAGCAGCGTTTCTAACGGGGGGCAAGAGACCCAGTACTTC. The encoded protein is CASSVSNGGQETQYF.

The V call is TRBV28, the J call TRBJ2-4, with D perhaps TRBD1 (5 bases). Germline V CDR1 and CDR2: MDHEN, SYDVKM. The CDR3 runs to 11 residues. Trimming took 8 bases from V and 5 from J, leaving 7 bases between them. The CDR3 nucleotides are TGTGCCAGCCTGGGGCAAAACATTCAGTACTTC. Protein: CASLGQNIQYF.

J is TRBJ2-7 and V is TRBV3-1; 10 bases map to TRBD2. The V gene's germline CDR1 is LGHDT and CDR2 YNNKEL (reference sequence). There are 14 residues in the CDR3. J lost 3 bases, V lost 4 bases, and 3 bases had no gene match. CDR3 DNA: TGTGCCAGCAGCCGACCTAGCGGGAGCTACGAGCAGTACTTC. This gives the protein CASSRPSGSYEQYF.

This rearrangement joins TRBV3-1 to TRBJ1-2; D not certain. Trimming removed 0 bases at V and 4 bases at J, with 6 bases between. From germline, CDR1 is LGHDT and CDR2 YNNKEL (reference sequence). This CDR3 spans 13 amino acids. The CDR3 DNA is TGTGCCAGCAGCCAAGATCCCGTCTATGGCTACACCTTC. Translating gives CASSQDPVYGYTF.

This clonotype was detected a few times. The chain carries TRBV14 and TRBJ1-6; the D is unclear. Trimming cost V 5 bases and J 7 bases, with 9 bases left between them. The CDR3 sequence is 13 residues long. Germline V lookup: CDR1 SGHDN, CDR2 FVKESK. The CDR3 sequence is CASSTFKNSPLHF. CDR3 DNA: TGTGCCAGCAGCACGTTTAAAAATTCACCCCTCCACTTT.

This clonotype was found a few times. The chain is built from TRBV20-1 and TRBJ2-1; weak D call: TRBD1 (6 bases). V lost 8 bases and J lost 7, with 18 bases in between. Looked up from germline, CDR1 is DFQATT and CDR2 is SNEGSKA (reference sequence). The CDR3 length is 13 residues. The CDR3 region has the DNA TGCAGTACCCAGGGGAATCCCCTGAATGAGCAGTTCTTC. It is translated as CSTQGNPLNEQFF.

The chain's CDR3 is CSAIEGGQEEKLFF. The DNA of the CDR3 is TGCAGTGCCATAGAAGGGGGGCAGGAAGAAAAACTGTTTTTT. This sequence joins TRBV20-1 and TRBJ1-4, with a possible D match to TRBD1 (6 bases). CDR3 length equals 14 residues. Trimming pared 6 bases from V and 8 bases from J, leaving 19 bases between. The germline V gene has CDR1 DFQATT and CDR2 SNEGSKA (reference sequence).

This clonotype appeared a few times. The V gene is TRBV6-5, the J gene TRBJ1-1, with D possibly matching TRBD1 (6 bases). The V gene lost 1 base and the J gene lost 0 bases, with 12 bases spanning the gap. CDR1 is MNHEY and CDR2 is SVGAGI in the germline V gene. The CDR3 runs 16 residues. The CDR3 DNA is TGTGCCAGCAGTTACTTCCCGACAGGAGTGAACACTGAAGCTTTCTTT. Protein product: CASSYFPTGVNTEAFF.

This clonotype was detected a few times. The chain is built from TRBV27 and TRBJ2-3, with a weak D call TRBD2 (6 bases). V lost 1 base and J 3 bases, leaving 14 bases between the germline ends. The CDR3 has 16 residues. CDR1 is MNHEY and CDR2 is SMNVEV in the germline V gene (reference sequence). CDR3 DNA: TGTGCCAGCAGTTTATTCTCGGGGGTGAAAACAGATACGCAGTATTTT. Its translation is CASSLFSGVKTDTQYF.

A few counts support this clonotype. The chain uses TRBV10-3 and TRBJ2-3; maybe TRBD2 (5 bases). The CDR3 is made up of 13 amino acids. In germline, CDR1 is ENHRY, CDR2 SYGVKD. With 6 bases removed from V and 5 bases from J, the gap between germline ends came to 12 bases. CDR3 sequence (DNA): TGTGCCATCAGCCGCGCCGCGGGAGATACGCAGTATTTT. This sequence encodes CAISRAAGDTQYF.

This clonotype has only a few counts. The CDR3 DNA reads as TGTGCCAGCAGCTTAGGACAGGGGGGCGAGCAGTTCTTC. Encoded protein: CASSLGQGGEQFF. This chain links TRBV7-9 with TRBJ2-5; the match to TRBD1 covers 9 bases. Matching the DNA end better, TRBJ2-1 makes the J call doubtful. Germline CDR1 SEHNR, CDR2 FQNEAQ (reference sequence). The CDR3 totals 13 residues.

The V and J genes are TRBV27 and TRBJ1-5; D uncertain. Germline CDR1 is MNHEY and CDR2 is SMNVEV (reference sequence). Trimming removed 5 bases at V and 7 bases at J, with 15 bases between. The CDR3 extends over 14 amino acids. The CDR3 reads CASSTERTTQPQHF. The CDR3, as DNA: TGTGCCAGCAGTACAGAGCGGACGACACAGCCCCAGCATTTT.

The V call is TRBV2, the J call TRBJ2-6, with D unresolved. Germline lookup yields CDR1 SNHLY and CDR2 FYNNEI. The CDR3 is 16 residues long. V was clipped by 7 bases and J by 0 bases, with 13 bases between them. CDR3: CASNFNLDSGANVLTF. The CDR3, as DNA: TGTGCCAGCAATTTCAACCTTGACTCTGGGGCCAACGTCCTGACTTTC.

The J gene is TRBJ1-6, the V gene TRBV19; unclear D gene. Germline V gene data show CDR1 as LNHDA and CDR2 as SQIVND (reference sequence). Trimming shortened V by 1 base and J by 3 bases, and 7 bases separated the two germline ends. There are 15 residues in the CDR3. The CDR3 loop is CASSIAAGYNSPLHF. CDR3 sequence (DNA): TGTGCCAGTAGTATAGCGGCCGGCTATAATTCACCCCTCCACTTT.

The chain carries TRBV10-3 and TRBJ1-3; D gene unclear. Germline V gene sequence: CDR1 ENHRY, CDR2 SYGVKD. CDR3 length: 13 amino acids. Deletions cut 5 bases from V and 0 bases from J, with 5 bases between. The CDR3 DNA reads TGTGCCATCAGTCCCGACTCTGGAAACACCATATATTTT. It specifies CAISPDSGNTIYF.

At least ten counts were recorded for this clonotype. J is TRBJ2-5 and V is TRBV3-1; 14 bases are a match to TRBD2. This CDR3 is 15 amino acids long. Germline lookup yields CDR1 LGHDT and CDR2 YNNKEL (reference sequence). J was trimmed by 4 bases and V by 5 bases; bases with no gene match: 3. As DNA, the CDR3 is TGTGCCAGCAGCTTAGGACTAGCGGGAGGAGAGACCCAGTACTTC. This codes for CASSLGLAGGETQYF.

This clonotype was counted at least ten times. V and J are TRBV28 and TRBJ2-6; D is unclear. The CDR3 has 13 residues. Germline-derived CDR1 and CDR2 are MDHEN and SYDVKM. V lost 4 bases and J lost 4, with 5 bases in between. CDR3 sequence (DNA): TGTGCCAGCAGTTCTCCGGGGGCCAACGTCCTGACTTTC. As protein: CASSSPGANVLTF.

In DNA form, the CDR3 reads TGTGCCAGCAGTTACTCGGGGTACAGGGGTGAGATAGACGAGCAGTACTTC. Amino acids: CASSYSGYRGEIDEQYF. The chain recombines TRBV6-5 with TRBJ2-7; 7 nucleotides agree with TRBD1. The trim removed 0 bases at V and 5 bases at J, leaving 13 bases unmatched. Germline CDR1 is MNHEY and CDR2 is SVGAGI. The CDR3 sequence is 17 residues long.

This clonotype was recorded a few times. This chain uses TRBV5-4 with TRBJ1-6, with 8 bases fitting TRBD1. V dropped 5 bases and J dropped 8; count of bases not matched to a gene: 0. Per the germline V gene, CDR1 is SGHNT and CDR2 is YYREEE (reference sequence). This CDR3 comprises 12 residues. The CDR3 loop reads CASRGQDSPLHF. The CDR3 DNA is TGTGCCAGCAGGGGACAGGATTCACCCCTCCACTTT.

The rearrangement uses TRBV7-2 and TRBJ2-7; no firm D call. Trimming removed 3 bases at V and 2 bases at J, with 8 bases between. CDR3 length equals 13 residues. Germline CDR1 is SGHTA and CDR2 is FQGNSA. The CDR3 nucleotides read TGTGCCAGCAGCTTCGTAAGAGCCTACGAGCAGTACTTC. Its protein product is CASSFVRAYEQYF.

This clonotype was recorded a few times. V usage is TRBV12-3 or TRBV12-4 and J usage is TRBJ2-7; TRBD2 might be the D (5 bases). The CDR3 is 13 residues long. Trimming shortened V by 5 bases and J by 4 bases, and 12 bases separated the two germline ends. The CDR3 bases are TGTGCCAGCAGTGCCCTTAGCGATTACGAGCAGTACTTC. Translation gives CASSALSDYEQYF.

The V and J genes are TRBV27 and TRBJ2-7; D uncertain. The V end lost 3 bases, the J end lost 1 base, and 10 bases lay between the germline ends. This CDR3 spans 14 amino acids. From germline, CDR1 is MNHEY and CDR2 SMNVEV (reference sequence). Written as DNA, the CDR3 is TGTGCCAGCAGTTTTAGCCCTAGGTCCTACGAGCAGTACTTC. Translated: CASSFSPRSYEQYF.